The clone carrying this T cell receptor beta chain was found a few times. The sample is drawn from a study of blood T cell repertoires in COVID-19. Study in general: Acute and convalescent COVID-19 samples came from the United States, Italy and Spain. Sources were T cells, B-cell-depleted T cells, or PBMCs; the material itself was cDNA or gDNA.

Source study methods: How many nucleated cells were present was estimated from reference gene primer amplification. TCRdb's copy holds only in-frame clones and misses some; the assay was immunoSEQ multiplex PCR. V and J calls and clone size come straight from that table; D and trimming were deduced from the DNA. The sample consists of around 300,000 clones, roughly 84% of them appearing once. Sequenced input: peripheral blood. The source is a man in his fifties with active or convalescent COVID-19.

In DNA, the CDR3 is TGTGCCAGCAGGGCATGGACAGGGGGTGATAATTCACCCCTCCACTTT. The encoded protein is CASRAWTGGDNSPLHF. The chain carries TRBV5-8 and TRBJ1-6, with 10 nucleotides matching TRBD1. The CDR3 runs to 16 residues. The germline gives CDR1 SGHTS, CDR2 YDEGEE. Germline trimming cut 5 bases from V and 5 bases from J; bases unmatched to any gene: 7.